These T cell receptor beta chains were read from a single sample in a study of metastatic and nonmetastatic thyroid tumors. MiXCR was used by TCRdb to re-call the PCR reads. This table has about 21,000 clones, roughly 30% appearing once. The specimen sequenced was tumor tissue. These receptors all stem from a male donor with papillary thyroid cancer or a benign thyroid nodule (not recorded which). Some clones in this sample may be carry-over from other donors' samples. Both conserved end residues are part of each CDR3. The order of the fields is J gene, V gene, CDR3 protein.

J: TRBJ2-2
V: TRBV5-1
CDR3: CASRPGGTGDLFF

J: TRBJ1-2
V: TRBV6-1
CDR3: CASLGTDYSTNYGYTF

J: TRBJ2-1
V: TRBV3-1
CDR3: CASSQGGGANNEQFF

J: TRBJ2-2
V: TRBV5-1
CDR3: CASSAGRTHPGELFF

J: TRBJ2-7
V: TRBV20-1
CDR3: CSALTSSSYEQYF

J: TRBJ2-7
V: TRBV10-1
CDR3: CASATGRIDTRPYEQYF

J: TRBJ1-1
V: TRBV19
CDR3: CASHPRDAILTEAFF

J: TRBJ2-7
V: TRBV20-1
CDR3: CSAPLSSSYEQYF

J: TRBJ2-1
V: TRBV7-6
CDR3: CASSLSGGQGMYNEQFF

J: TRBJ1-2
V: TRBV6-1
CDR3: CASSAQGAGNYGYTF

J: TRBJ1-4
V: TRBV28
CDR3: CASSLPQGREKLFF

J: TRBJ1-6
V: TRBV2
CDR3: CASRRGFDNSPLHF

J: TRBJ1-1
V: TRBV20-1
CDR3: CSAFRGAGDEAFF

J: TRBJ1-5
V: TRBV28
CDR3: CASIQVQGGNQPQHF

J: TRBJ2-7
V: TRBV5-1
CDR3: CASSLVVGTGPTYEQYF

J: TRBJ1-2
V: TRBV12-5
CDR3: CASGRVQGNYGYTF

J: TRBJ2-7
V: TRBV6-1
CDR3: CASSEEAGGSYEQYF

J: TRBJ1-2
V: TRBV6-1
CDR3: CASIPPGQDYGYTF

J: TRBJ1-1
V: TRBV5-5
CDR3: CASSLVHQNTEAFF

J: TRBJ1-1
V: TRBV15
CDR3: CATSRVGAGEAFF

J: TRBJ2-7
V: TRBV7-2
CDR3: CAISSSACPYEQYF

J: TRBJ2-7
V: TRBV6-1
CDR3: CASSEGVAYEQYF

J: TRBJ2-2
V: TRBV6-4
CDR3: CASSDSGDTGELFF

J: TRBJ2-2
V: TRBV7-6
CDR3: CAPGASGRYTGELFF

J: TRBJ2-7
V: TRBV20-1
CDR3: CSARPREYEQYF

J: TRBJ2-7
V: TRBV20-1
CDR3: CSASGTDLYEQYF